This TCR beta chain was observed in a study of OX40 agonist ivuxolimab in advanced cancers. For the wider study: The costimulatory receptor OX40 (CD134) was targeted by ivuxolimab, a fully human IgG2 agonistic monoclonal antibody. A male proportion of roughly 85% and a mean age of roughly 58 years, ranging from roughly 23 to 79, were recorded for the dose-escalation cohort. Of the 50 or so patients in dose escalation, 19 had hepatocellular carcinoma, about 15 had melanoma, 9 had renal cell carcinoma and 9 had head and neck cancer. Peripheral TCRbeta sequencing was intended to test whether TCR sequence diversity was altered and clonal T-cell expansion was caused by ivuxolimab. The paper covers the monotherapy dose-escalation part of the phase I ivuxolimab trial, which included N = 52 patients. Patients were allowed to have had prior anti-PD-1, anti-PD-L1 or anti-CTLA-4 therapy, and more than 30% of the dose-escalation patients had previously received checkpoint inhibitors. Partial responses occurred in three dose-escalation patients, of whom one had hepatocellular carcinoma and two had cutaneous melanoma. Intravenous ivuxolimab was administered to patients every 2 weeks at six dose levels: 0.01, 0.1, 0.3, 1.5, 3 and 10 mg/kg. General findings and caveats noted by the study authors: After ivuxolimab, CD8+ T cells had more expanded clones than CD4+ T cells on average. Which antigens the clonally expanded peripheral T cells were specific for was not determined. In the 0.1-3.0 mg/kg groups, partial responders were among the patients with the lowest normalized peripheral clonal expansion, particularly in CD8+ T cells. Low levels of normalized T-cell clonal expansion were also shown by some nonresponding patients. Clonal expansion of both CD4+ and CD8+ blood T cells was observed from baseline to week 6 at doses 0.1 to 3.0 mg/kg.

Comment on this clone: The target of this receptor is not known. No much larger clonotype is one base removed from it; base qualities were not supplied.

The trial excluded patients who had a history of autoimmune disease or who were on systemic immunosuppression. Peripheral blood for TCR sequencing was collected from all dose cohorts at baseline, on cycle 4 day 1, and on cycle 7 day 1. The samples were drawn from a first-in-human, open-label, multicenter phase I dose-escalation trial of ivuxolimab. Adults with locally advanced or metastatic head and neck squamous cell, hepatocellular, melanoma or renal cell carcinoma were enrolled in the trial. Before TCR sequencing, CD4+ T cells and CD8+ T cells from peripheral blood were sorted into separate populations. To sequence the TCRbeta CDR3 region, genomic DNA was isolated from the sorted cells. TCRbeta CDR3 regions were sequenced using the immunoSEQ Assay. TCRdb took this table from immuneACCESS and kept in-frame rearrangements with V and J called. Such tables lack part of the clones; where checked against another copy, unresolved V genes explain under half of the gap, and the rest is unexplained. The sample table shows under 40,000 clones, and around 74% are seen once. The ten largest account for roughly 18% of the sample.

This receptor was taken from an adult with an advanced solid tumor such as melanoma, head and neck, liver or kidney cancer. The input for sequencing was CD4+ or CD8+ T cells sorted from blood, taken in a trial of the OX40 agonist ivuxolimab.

The nucleotides read TGCAGCGTCGATAAACTAGCGCGTGAGCAGTTCTTC. It is translated as CSVDKLAREQFF. Recombination joined TRBV29-1 with TRBJ2-1, and TRBD2 matches 7 of the central bases. The CDR1 and CDR2 encoded by the germline V gene are SQVTM and ANQGSEA. The germline V and J ends show losses of 6 bases and 9 bases respectively, and no gene match explains 8 bases of the junction. The CDR3 covers 12 residues, taking in both the cysteine and the phenylalanine. Only CDR3 DNA is held: 36 bases, read in frame from base 1.